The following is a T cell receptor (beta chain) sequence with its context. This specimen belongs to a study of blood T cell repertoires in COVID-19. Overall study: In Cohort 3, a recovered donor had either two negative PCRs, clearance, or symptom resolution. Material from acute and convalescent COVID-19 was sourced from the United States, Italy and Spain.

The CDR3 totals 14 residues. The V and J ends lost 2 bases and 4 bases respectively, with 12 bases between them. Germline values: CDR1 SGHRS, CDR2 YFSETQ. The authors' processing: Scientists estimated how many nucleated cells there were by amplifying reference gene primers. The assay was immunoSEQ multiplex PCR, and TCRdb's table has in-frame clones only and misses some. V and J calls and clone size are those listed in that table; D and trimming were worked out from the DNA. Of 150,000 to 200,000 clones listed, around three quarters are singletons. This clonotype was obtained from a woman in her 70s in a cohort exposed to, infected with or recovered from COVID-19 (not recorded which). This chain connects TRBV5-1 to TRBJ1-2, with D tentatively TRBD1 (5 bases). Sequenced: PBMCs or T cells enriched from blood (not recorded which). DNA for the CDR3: TGCGCCAGCAGCTTAGGCACCCAGGGCTATGGCTACACCTTC. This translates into CASSLGTQGYGYTF.